These 16 T cell receptor beta chains share one sample of origin, sequenced in a study of blood T cell repertoires in COVID-19. This table comes from immunoSEQ multiplex PCR, and its TCRdb copy is limited to in-frame clones, with some not included. There are about 210,000 clones in the sample; more than 70% occur only once, and 4.3% lies in the top ten. Sequencing was done on a sample of PBMCs or T cells enriched from blood (not recorded which). The receptors derive from a man aged 25-45 years with acute COVID-19.

The chain carries TRBV27 and TRBJ1-2; weak D call: TRBD1 (6 bases). V was pared by 5 bases and J by 4 bases, with 8 bases between. The CDR3 spans 12 residues. Germline CDR1 and CDR2: MNHEY and SMNVEV (reference sequence). The CDR3 is CASSPDSYGYTF. The CDR3 DNA follows: TGTGCCAGCAGTCCGGACAGCTATGGCTACACCTTC.

As DNA, the CDR3 is TGTGCCAGCAGCTTGGCCAGAACTAGCGGGGCCAATGAGCAGTTCTTC. Its protein is CASSLARTSGANEQFF. The chain links TRBV5-4 to TRBJ2-1, with 10 nucleotides matching TRBD2. The CDR3 runs to 16 residues. Germline CDR1 SGHNT, CDR2 YYREEE (reference sequence). V dropped 0 bases and J dropped 6; count of bases not matched to a gene: 6.

The V gene is TRBV7-2, the J gene TRBJ2-6; TRBD1 might be the D (5 bases). Germline loops: CDR1 SGHTA, CDR2 FQGNSA. V lost 1 base and J lost 2, with 9 bases in between. The CDR3 totals 16 residues. CDR3 nucleotide sequence: TGTGCCAGCAGCTTAGTAGGGGCAGCTGGGGCCAACGTCCTGACTTTC. This encodes CASSLVGAAGANVLTF.

V gene TRBV10-3 combines with J gene TRBJ1-2; D is undetermined. The CDR3 covers 13 residues. Germline CDR1 and CDR2: ENHRY and SYGVKD. Deletions cut 7 bases from V and 6 bases from J, with 15 bases between. CDR3 DNA: TGTGCCATCAACCCGTCCGGGTTGGATGGCTACACCTTC. It yields the protein CAINPSGLDGYTF.

This sequence joins TRBV18 and TRBJ1-3; 8 bases line up with TRBD1. The CDR3 runs to 20 residues. V lost 5 bases and J lost 4; bases outside the gene matches: 22. Germline V gene sequence: CDR1 KGHSH, CDR2 LQKENI. CDR3 DNA: TGTGCCAGCTCAACGCTCCAGGGGGCAACCGTCCCGGGCCTAGGAAACACCATATATTTT. It codes for CASSTLQGATVPGLGNTIYF.

V is TRBV18 and J is TRBJ2-7; 12 bases are a match to TRBD1. Germline V gene lookup returns CDR1 KGHSH and CDR2 LQKENI. V lost 1 base to trimming and J lost 3 bases; unmatched junction nucleotides: 4. The CDR3 is 16 residues long. CDR3 sequence reads: CASSPRGQGAFYEQYF. As DNA, the CDR3 is TGTGCCAGCTCACCACGGGGACAGGGGGCTTTCTACGAGCAGTACTTC.

This rearrangement joins TRBV5-1 to TRBJ1-1, with 9 bases identical to TRBD1. V lost 4 bases and J lost 3; bases outside the gene matches: 16. There are 18 residues in the CDR3. Germline CDR1 SGHRS, CDR2 YFSETQ. This CDR3 is CASSLRRAGQGLDTEAFF. The DNA of the CDR3 is TGCGCCAGCAGCCTACGACGCGCGGGACAGGGTTTGGACACTGAAGCTTTCTTT.

The V gene is TRBV5-4, the J gene TRBJ1-3, with 8 bases fitting TRBD1. V dropped 3 bases and J dropped 10; count of bases not matched to a gene: 6. The germline V gene has CDR1 SGHNT and CDR2 YYREEE (reference sequence). The CDR3 contains 13 residues. The CDR3 region is CASSSDRVATIYF. CDR3 DNA: TGTGCCAGCAGCTCGGACAGGGTGGCTACCATATATTTT.

This clone has a handful of counts. The rearrangement uses TRBV5-1 and TRBJ2-3; 7 bases agree with TRBD1. CDR3 length: 14 residues. CDR1 SGHRS and CDR2 YFSETQ come from the germline V gene. Trimming removed 0 bases from V and 3 bases from J; junction bases left unmatched: 1. In DNA, the CDR3 is TGCGCCAGCAGCTTGGAACAGGGGACAGATACGCAGTATTTT. Its protein is CASSLEQGTDTQYF.

The CDR3 DNA sequence: TGTGCCAGTCGGGCAGGGAGCAATCAGCCCCAGCATTTT. Translated, it gives CASRAGSNQPQHF. The gene calls are TRBV19 and TRBJ1-5, with a possible D match to TRBD1 (5 bases). CDR3 length equals 13 residues. Germline V lookup: CDR1 LNHDA, CDR2 SQIVND (reference sequence). V lost 8 bases and J lost 1, with 9 bases in between.

CDR3 protein: CASSLTTRTEAFF. The CDR3 region has the DNA TGTGCCAGCAGCTTAACAACGAGGACTGAAGCTTTCTTT. This rearrangement joins TRBV7-2 to TRBJ1-1, with D unresolved. The CDR3 extends over 13 amino acids. V gave up 2 bases and J gave up 5 bases, with 9 bases separating them. The germline CDR1 and CDR2 sequences are SGHTA and FQGNSA.

The chain links TRBV5-1 to TRBJ2-7; 7 bases fit TRBD1. In germline, CDR1 is SGHRS, CDR2 YFSETQ. There are 14 residues in the CDR3. With V trimmed by 3 bases and J by 3 bases, 6 bases remained unmatched. The CDR3 sequence is CASSSARGNYEQYF. As DNA, the CDR3 is TGCGCCAGCAGCTCCGCCAGGGGGAACTACGAGCAGTACTTC.

The chain combines TRBV11-2 with TRBJ2-7; 7 nucleotides align to TRBD1. Germline V CDR1 and CDR2: SGHAT, FQNNGV. The V segment lost 4 bases and the J segment 2 bases; nucleotides outside the gene matches: 5. This CDR3 has 14 amino acids. CDR3 loop: CASSSDRWTYEQYF. CDR3 DNA sequence: TGTGCCAGCAGCTCGGACAGGTGGACCTACGAGCAGTACTTC.

The J gene is TRBJ2-3, the V gene TRBV7-3; D remains ambiguous. Trimming took 6 bases from V and 3 from J, leaving 10 bases between them. The CDR3 sequence is 13 residues long. CDR1 and CDR2 (germline): SGHTA, FQGTGA. The CDR3: CASRSSRTDTQYF. The CDR3 region has the DNA TGTGCCAGCAGGTCGTCTAGAACAGATACGCAGTATTTT.

This chain connects TRBV7-3 to TRBJ2-1, with TRBD2 as a possible D gene (5 bases). Trimming stripped 5 bases from V and 4 bases from J, with 12 bases between. CDR1 SGHTA and CDR2 FQGTGA come from the germline V gene. This CDR3 comprises 14 residues. The CDR3 loop reads CASSPPERYNEQFF. DNA for the CDR3: TGTGCCAGCAGCCCCCCTGAGCGGTACAATGAGCAGTTCTTC.

This chain connects TRBV6-5 to TRBJ1-2; D is ambiguous. The CDR3 totals 12 residues. V lost 8 bases, J lost 8 bases, and 15 bases lay in between. Germline CDR1 reads MNHEY; CDR2 reads SVGAGI. In DNA form, the CDR3 reads TGTGCCAGCGCTGCAGCGAAGAGCGGCTACACCTTC. It encodes CASAAAKSGYTF.